This T cell receptor beta chain was obtained from a study of cytomegalovirus exposure and HLA in healthy donors. PCR involved 60 Vbeta and 13 Jbeta primers. Sequencing used immunoSEQ multiplex PCR; TCRdb keeps in-frame clones, though not all of them. The sample lists about 120,000 clones; 70% to 80% were seen once. CDR3 length: 14 residues. V shed 6 bases, J shed 5 bases, and the junction held 9 bases outside the gene matches. Germline lookup yields CDR1 WSHSY and CDR2 SAAADI. General study findings and limits: According to a later analysis, donors in an Asian-associated ancestry cluster reportedly had fewer N-insertions than the roughly 630-donor mean. In an earlier analysis, most TCR beta V segments were productive about 87% or about 30% of the time. Published work reported that the classifier diagnosed cytomegalovirus status with high specificity and sensitivity.

Comment on this clone: Antigen unknown.

Material for sequencing was PBMCs. The receptor was isolated from a woman between 40 and 50 years old in good health and CMV-seropositive. The chain combines TRBV10-2 with TRBJ1-2, with 7 bases aligning to TRBD1. The CDR3 DNA reads as TGCGCCAGCAGCGCGACCGGGACAGATTATGGCTACACCTTC. Protein sequence: CASSATGTDYGYTF.